The present TCR beta chain was sequenced within a study of Graves' ophthalmopathy and Graves' hyperthyroidism. Investigators amplified TCR beta CDR3 regions from RNA transcripts. RT-PCR with HTBI primers came first, then second-round multiplex PCR. TCRdb reprocessed the multiplex PCR reads with MiXCR, giving one entry per CDR3 protein. The sample shows about 700,000 distinct CDR3 sequences, roughly 41% of them seen only once. Disease in donors with ophthalmopathy had moderate-to-severe activity, CAS ≥3, NOSPECS ≥4 and under 3 months' duration. Pregnancy or lactation, uncontrolled infections and other autoimmune diseases were grounds for excluding patients. Clinical symptoms and serum thyroxine were used for diagnosis; TRAb, thyroid ultrasound and orbital computed tomography were also relied on. Germline V gene data show CDR1 as PRHDT and CDR2 as FYEKMQ (reference sequence). Trimming at V came to 5 bases and at J to 0 bases, leaving 6 bases not matched to a gene. CDR3 size: 16 residues.

This clonotype was detected only a few times. Its antigen is undetermined. Study-wide points: Blood also harbored most expanded thyroid clonotypes above 0.001 frequency.

The chain joins TRBV13 to TRBJ2-2, with 7 positions matching TRBD2. The TCR sequence derives from an adult man with Graves' ophthalmopathy. Material: peripheral blood. DNA of the CDR3: TGTGCCAGCAGCCTACAGCGGGGCGCGAACACCGGGGAGCTGTTTTTT. Amino acid sequence: CASSLQRGANTGELFF.